This note documents a single TCR beta chain sequence. The antigen is not known. This sample was taken from a study of cytomegalovirus exposure and HLA in healthy donors. CDR1 is MNHNS and CDR2 is SASEGT in the germline V gene. The CDR3 is 13 amino acids. Trimming took 6 bases from V and 3 from J, leaving 12 bases between them. Vbeta (60) and Jbeta (13) primers were used in the PCR. The table came from immunoSEQ multiplex PCR; TCRdb's copy has only in-frame clones and leaves some out. The sample holds around 70,000 clones. Study-level findings and limits: Common viral pathogens (according to a later analysis) appeared linked to several of the most significant clusters. TCR beta V segments were, for the most part, productive about 87% or about 30% of the time in an earlier analysis.

The TCR sequence derives from a female donor in good health and CMV-seropositive. The V and J genes are TRBV6-1 and TRBJ2-7; D unresolved. Sequenced sample: PBMCs. The CDR3 sequence is CASSRNSHYEQYF. The CDR3 coding sequence is TGTGCCAGCAGCAGGAATTCACACTACGAGCAGTACTTC.